Listed below are T cell receptor beta chains from one sample, sequenced in a study of blood T cell repertoires in COVID-19. TCRdb's copy holds only in-frame clones and misses some; the assay was immunoSEQ multiplex PCR. This table has fewer than 500,000 clones, around 86% appearing once. The sequenced sample was peripheral blood. These receptors were obtained from a woman in her twenties or thirties with active or convalescent COVID-19. The CDR3 runs from the conserved cysteine through the conserved F or W. Each record gives: clone size, D gene, V gene, J gene, CDR3 DNA, CDR3 protein. The D gene is left open where the match is weak. Clone size is given for some rows only: seen once, a few or many times, or a class if the clone is expanded.

NA	NA	TRBV5-1	TRBJ2-7	TGCGCCAGCAGCTTTGGAGGGACCCACGAGCAGTACTTC	CASSFGGTHEQYF
NA	TRBD1	TRBV9	TRBJ1-3	TGTGCCAGCAGCGGGACAGGGACTGGAAACACCATATATTTT	CASSGTGTGNTIYF
NA	NA	TRBV5-8	TRBJ2-7	TGTGCCAGCAGCTTGTCTCGGGTAGCACCCTACGAGCAGTACTTC	CASSLSRVAPYEQYF
NA	NA	TRBV19	TRBJ2-4	TGTGCCAGTAGTATAGCCGGCAGGGAAAACATTCAGTACTTC	CASSIAGRENIQYF
few	NA	TRBV2	TRBJ1-1	TGTGCCAGCAGTGAAGGAACGGGGAGGATCATGAACACTGAAGCTTTCTTT	CASSEGTGRIMNTEAFF
NA	TRBD1	TRBV5-1	TRBJ1-4	TGCGCCAGCAGCCAATCCACCGGGACAGGGGAAGAAAAACTGTTTTTT	CASSQSTGTGEEKLFF
NA	NA	TRBV15	TRBJ2-7	TGTGCCACCAGCAGAGATCAGGGATCAGGATACGAGCAGTACTTC	CATSRDQGSGYEQYF
NA	NA	TRBV27	TRBJ1-6	TGTGCCAGCAGTTTTGGGCAGCTTAATTCACCCCTCCACTTT	CASSFGQLNSPLHF
NA	NA	TRBV7-2	TRBJ1-3	TGTGCCAGCAGCTCTACGATCTCTGGAAACACCATATATTTT	CASSSTISGNTIYF
NA	TRBD2	TRBV5-1	TRBJ2-1	TGCGCCAGCAGCGCCAGGGGGACTAGCGGCTACAATGAGCAGTTCTTC	CASSARGTSGYNEQFF
NA	TRBD1	TRBV6-2/TRBV6-3	TRBJ2-2	TGTGCCAGCAGTGCAACCGGGACAGGGGACACCGGGGAGCTGTTTTTT	CASSATGTGDTGELFF
NA	TRBD2	TRBV6-5	TRBJ2-3	TGTGCCAGCAGTTCGACTAGCGGGATCGGTGCAGATACGCAGTATTTT	CASSSTSGIGADTQYF
once	NA	TRBV13	TRBJ1-1	TGTGCCAGCAGCTTAGTCGGGGGATCTCCTGAAGCTTTCTTT	CASSLVGGSPEAFF
NA	TRBD2	TRBV7-8	TRBJ2-7	TGTGCCAGCAGCTTAGGGCTAGCGGGGGCCTACGAGCAGTACTTC	CASSLGLAGAYEQYF
NA	TRBD1	TRBV11-2	TRBJ1-5	TGTGCCAGCAGCGCCAGGACAGGGTTGGGCCAGCCCCAGCATTTT	CASSARTGLGQPQHF
NA	TRBD2	TRBV7-2	TRBJ2-3	TGTGCCAGCAGATCTGGACTAGCGGGATGGGGTTTT	CASRSGLAGWGF
NA	TRBD2	TRBV19	TRBJ2-2	TGTGCCAGTAGTATAGCCAGCGGGAGTGCTATCGGGGAGCTGTTTTTT	CASSIASGSAIGELFF
once	TRBD1	TRBV11-2	TRBJ2-6	TGTGCCAGCAGCCCCTCAGGGGGCCGAGGCGGGGCCAACGTCCTGACTTTC	CASSPSGGRGGANVLTF